This TCR beta chain derives from a study of TIL therapy for anti-PD-1-resistant metastatic lung cancer. As for the study in general: Patients then received nivolumab; progressors got lymphodepletion, TIL and IL-2. Tumors carried a median 1.5 non-synonymous mutations per megabase.

After removal of 7 bases from V and 6 bases from J, the junction contained 8 bases not matched to a gene. Germline lookup yields CDR1 SGHRS and CDR2 YFSETQ. The CDR3 sequence is 16 residues long. The time point denotes: pre-treatment sample, taken before nivolumab and TIL therapy. Broader study findings: Infused TIL clonotypes partially replaced the baseline blood repertoire, then decayed over months.

A word on this clone: Its antigen is as yet unknown.

The libraries were made with immunoSEQ v3. Survey-level samples got approximately 2.1 million read pairs; deep-level samples got about 5-6 million. Profiled with immunoSEQ multiplex PCR; TCRdb holds only in-frame clones, not every one. The sample has 10,000 to 15,000 clones, approximately 80% seen once; the top ten hold 10%. The genes are TRBV5-1 and TRBJ2-1; TRBD2 matches 15 bases. The TCR sequence derives from a person between 30 and 80 years old with non-small cell lung cancer. Sample: blood, taken at baseline. For the CDR3, the DNA is TGCGCCAGCGGGGGACTAGCGGGAGGAAAGCTCAATGAGCAGTTCTTC. Translated: CASGGLAGGKLNEQFF.